This T cell receptor (beta chain) was identified in a study of monozygotic twins with inflammatory bowel disease. Findings and limits, study-wide: Extra variability in the repertoires of patients may have come from differing immunosuppressive treatments. For IBD patients, clonotypes shared with others were fewer than for healthy twins, especially with disease activity.

Phlebotomy per donor yielded a single 2.5 ml blood sample. CDR1 is SGHTA and CDR2 is FQGNSA in the germline V gene. The CDR3 runs to 15 residues. Following a re-call of the 5' RACE reads, TCRdb has one entry per CDR3 protein and lacks DNA. The table for this sample gives about 300,000 distinct CDR3 sequences. Worth noting for this clonotype: The antigen is not known.

Sequencing input: blood. This receptor was identified in a human donor with ulcerative colitis or Crohn's disease, or a healthy co-twin of an affected twin (not recorded which). The chain links TRBV7-2 to TRBJ2-7; with no DNA, the TCRdb D assignment of TRBD2 cannot be verified. CDR3 protein: CASSSSIAGGSSQYF.